This entry lists 4 T cell receptor beta chains sequenced from one sample in a study of cytomegalovirus exposure and HLA in healthy donors. Generated by immunoSEQ multiplex PCR, the TCRdb table keeps only in-frame clones and is missing some. The data contain some 170,000 clones, approximately 96% of them singletons. The specimen was PBMCs. The receptors were gathered from a young woman in good health and CMV-seronegative.

The V and J genes are TRBV10-3 and TRBJ2-2; 8 bases line up with TRBD1. The CDR3 totals 15 residues. Looked up from germline, CDR1 is ENHRY and CDR2 is SYGVKD. Trimming at V came to 5 bases and at J to 1 base, leaving 3 bases not matched to a gene. The CDR3 protein is CAISPGTGNTGELFF. CDR3 coding DNA: TGTGCCATCAGTCCCGGGACAGGGAACACCGGGGAGCTGTTTTTT.

This chain connects TRBV14 to TRBJ1-6, with 7 positions matching TRBD1. Germline V lookup: CDR1 SGHDN, CDR2 FVKESK. This CDR3 is built from 14 residues. The J segment lost 9 bases and the V segment lost 6 bases, leaving 8 bases of the junction unmatched. The CDR3 DNA sequence: TGTGCCAGCAGGGAGAGACAGGGAACTTCACCCCTCCACTTT. Protein product: CASRERQGTSPLHF.

The chain recombines TRBV6-4 with TRBJ1-2, with 9 positions matching TRBD1. Germline-derived CDR1 and CDR2 are MRHNA and SNTAGT. V dropped 3 bases and J dropped 8; count of bases not matched to a gene: 10. This CDR3 contains 15 residues. The CDR3 protein is CASSEWTGAGEGYTF. CDR3 coding DNA: TGTGCCAGCAGTGAATGGACAGGGGCTGGGGAAGGCTACACCTTC.

The chain couples TRBV15 to TRBJ2-3; 9 bases map to TRBD1. The J segment lost 6 bases and the V segment lost 3 bases, leaving 4 bases of the junction unmatched. This CDR3 has 14 residues. From germline, CDR1 is LNHNV and CDR2 YYDKDF (reference sequence). The CDR3 sequence is CATSSPGTGDTQYF. The CDR3 DNA reads as TGTGCCACCAGCAGTCCCGGGACAGGGGATACGCAGTATTTT. The whole variable domain, remainder taken from reference TRBV15 and TRBJ2-3, is DAMVIQNPRYQVTQFGKPVTLSCSQTLNHNVMYWYQQKSSQAPKLLFHYYDKDFNNEADTPDNFQSRRPNTSFCFLDIRSPGLGDTAMYLCATSSPGTGDTQYFGPGTRLTVL.